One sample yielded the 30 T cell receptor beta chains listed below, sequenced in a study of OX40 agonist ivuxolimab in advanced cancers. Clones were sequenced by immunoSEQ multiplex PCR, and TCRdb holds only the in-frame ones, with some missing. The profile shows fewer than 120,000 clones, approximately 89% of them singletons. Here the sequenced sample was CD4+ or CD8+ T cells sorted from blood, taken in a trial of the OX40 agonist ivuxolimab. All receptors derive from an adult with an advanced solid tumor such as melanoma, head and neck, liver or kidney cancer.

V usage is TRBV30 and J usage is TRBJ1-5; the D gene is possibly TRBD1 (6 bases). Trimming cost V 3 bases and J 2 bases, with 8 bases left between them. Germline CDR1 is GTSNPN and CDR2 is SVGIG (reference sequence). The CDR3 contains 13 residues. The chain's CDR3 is CAWRQGGNQPQHF. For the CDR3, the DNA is TGTGCCTGGAGACAGGGCGGCAATCAGCCCCAGCATTTT.

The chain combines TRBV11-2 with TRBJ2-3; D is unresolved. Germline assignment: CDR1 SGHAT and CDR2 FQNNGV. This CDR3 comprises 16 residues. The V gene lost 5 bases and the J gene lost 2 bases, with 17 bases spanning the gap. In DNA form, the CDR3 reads TGTGCCAGCAGCGCATGGGCCCCCTCTACCACAGATACGCAGTATTTT. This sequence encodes CASSAWAPSTTDTQYF.

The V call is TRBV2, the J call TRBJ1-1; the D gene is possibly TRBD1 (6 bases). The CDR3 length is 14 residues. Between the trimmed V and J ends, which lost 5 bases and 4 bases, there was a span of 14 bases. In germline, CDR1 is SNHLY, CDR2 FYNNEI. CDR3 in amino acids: CASSPRTEPTEAFF. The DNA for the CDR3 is TGTGCCAGCAGTCCGCGGACAGAACCCACTGAAGCTTTCTTT.

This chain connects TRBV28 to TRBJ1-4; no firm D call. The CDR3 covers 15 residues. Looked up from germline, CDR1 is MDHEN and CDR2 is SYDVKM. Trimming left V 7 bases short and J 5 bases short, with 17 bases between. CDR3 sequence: CASTPPSGENEKLFF. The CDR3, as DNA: TGTGCCAGCACCCCACCCAGTGGGGAAAATGAAAAACTGTTTTTT.

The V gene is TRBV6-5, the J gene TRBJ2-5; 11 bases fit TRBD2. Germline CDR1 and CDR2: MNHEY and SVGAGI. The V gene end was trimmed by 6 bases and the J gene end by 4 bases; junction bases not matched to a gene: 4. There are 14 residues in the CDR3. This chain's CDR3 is CASSRLAGRETQYF. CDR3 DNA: TGTGCCAGCAGCCGACTAGCGGGGAGAGAGACCCAGTACTTC.

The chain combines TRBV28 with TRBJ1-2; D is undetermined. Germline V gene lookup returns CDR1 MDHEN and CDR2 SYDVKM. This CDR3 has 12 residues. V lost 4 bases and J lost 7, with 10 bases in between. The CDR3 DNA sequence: TGTGCCAGCAGTTCAGGTCGGACTGGCTACACCTTC. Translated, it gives CASSSGRTGYTF.

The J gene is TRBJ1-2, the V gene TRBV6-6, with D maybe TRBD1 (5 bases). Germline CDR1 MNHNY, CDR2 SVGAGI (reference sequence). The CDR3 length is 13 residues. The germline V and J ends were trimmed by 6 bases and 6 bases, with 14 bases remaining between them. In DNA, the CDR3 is TGTGCCAGCAGGTCACAGGACTTTGATGGCTACACCTTC. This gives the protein CASRSQDFDGYTF.

In nucleotides, the CDR3 is TGTGCCAGCAGCCCCCGGGACAGGGGTTATAATGAGCAGTTCTTC. Translated: CASSPRDRGYNEQFF. The V gene is TRBV9, the J gene TRBJ2-1, with 10 bases matching TRBD1. The CDR3 is 15 amino acids. The V gene's germline CDR1 is SGDLS and CDR2 YYNGEE. V lost 4 bases to trimming and J lost 7 bases; unmatched junction nucleotides: 8. Drawing the rest from reference TRBV9 and TRBJ2-1, the complete variable domain is DSGVTQTPKHLITATGQRVTLRCSPRSGDLSVYWYQQSLDQGLQFLIQYYNGEERAKGNILERFSAQQFPDLHSELNLSSLELGDSALYFCASSPRDRGYNEQFFGPGTRLTVL.

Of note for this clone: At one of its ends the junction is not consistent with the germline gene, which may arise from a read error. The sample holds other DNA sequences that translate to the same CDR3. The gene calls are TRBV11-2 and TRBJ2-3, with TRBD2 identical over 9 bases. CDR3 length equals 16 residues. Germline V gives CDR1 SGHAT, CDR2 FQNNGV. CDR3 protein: CASSFWASGMLDTQYF. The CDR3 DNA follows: TGCGCCAGCAGCTTTTGGGCTAGCGGGATGTTAGATACGCAGTATTTT. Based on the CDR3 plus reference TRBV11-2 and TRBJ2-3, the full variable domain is EAGVAQSPRYKIIEKRQSVAFWCNPISGHATLYWYQQILGQGPKLLIQFQNNGVVDDSQLPKDRFSAERLKGVDSTLKIQPAKLEDSAVYLCASSFWASGMLDTQYFGPGTRLTVL.

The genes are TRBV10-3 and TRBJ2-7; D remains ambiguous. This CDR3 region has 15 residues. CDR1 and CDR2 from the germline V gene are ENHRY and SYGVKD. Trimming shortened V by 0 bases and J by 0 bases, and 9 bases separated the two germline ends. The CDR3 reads CAISESASASYEQYF. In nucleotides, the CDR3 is TGTGCCATCAGTGAGTCGGCCAGCGCCTCCTACGAGCAGTACTTC.

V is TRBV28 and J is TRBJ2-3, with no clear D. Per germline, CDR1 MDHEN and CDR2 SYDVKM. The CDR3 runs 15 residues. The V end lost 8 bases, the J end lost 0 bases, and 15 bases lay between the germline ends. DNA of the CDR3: TGTGCCAGCTCGGGCAGCCAACCTAGCACAGATACGCAGTATTTT. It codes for CASSGSQPSTDTQYF.

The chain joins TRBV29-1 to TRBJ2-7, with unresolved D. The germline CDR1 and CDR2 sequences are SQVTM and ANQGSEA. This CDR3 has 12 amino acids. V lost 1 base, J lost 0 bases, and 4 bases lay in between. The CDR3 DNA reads TGCAGCGTTGAAGGGGACTCCTACGAGCAGTACTTC. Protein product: CSVEGDSYEQYF.

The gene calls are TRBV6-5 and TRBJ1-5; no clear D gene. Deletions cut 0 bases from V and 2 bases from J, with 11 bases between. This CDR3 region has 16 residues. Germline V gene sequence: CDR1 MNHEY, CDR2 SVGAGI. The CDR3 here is CASSYSIPAGNQPQHF. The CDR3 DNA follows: TGTGCCAGCAGTTACTCGATCCCAGCGGGCAATCAGCCCCAGCATTTT.

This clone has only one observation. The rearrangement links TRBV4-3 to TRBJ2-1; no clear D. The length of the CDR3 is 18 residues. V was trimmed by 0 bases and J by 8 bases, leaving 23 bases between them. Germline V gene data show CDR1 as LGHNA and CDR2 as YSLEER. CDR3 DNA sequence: TGCGCCAGCAGCCAAGATCCGTTGGATATATTCGACTTTGATGAGCAGTTCTTC. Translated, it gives CASSQDPLDIFDFDEQFF.

CDR3 DNA sequence: TGTGCCAGCAGCTTAGCCTTCTCTGGAAACACCATATATTTT. Translated: CASSLAFSGNTIYF. The V and J genes are TRBV7-2 and TRBJ1-3; D gene ambiguous. V was trimmed by 0 bases and J by 0 bases, leaving 3 bases between them. Per the germline V gene, CDR1 is SGHTA and CDR2 is FQGNSA. CDR3 size: 14 residues.

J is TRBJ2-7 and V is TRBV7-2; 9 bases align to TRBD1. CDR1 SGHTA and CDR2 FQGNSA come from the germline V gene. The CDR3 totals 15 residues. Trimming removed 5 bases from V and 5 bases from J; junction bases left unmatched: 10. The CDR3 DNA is TGTGCCAGCAGCCCCCAAGGAACAGGGGGCAACGAGCAGTACTTC. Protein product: CASSPQGTGGNEQYF. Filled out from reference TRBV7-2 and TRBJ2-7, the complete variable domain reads GAGVSQSPSNKVTEKGKDVELRCDPISGHTALYWYRQSLGQGLEFLIYFQGNSAPDKSGLPSDRFSAERTGGSVSTLTIQRTQQEDSAVYLCASSPQGTGGNEQYFGPGTRLTVT.

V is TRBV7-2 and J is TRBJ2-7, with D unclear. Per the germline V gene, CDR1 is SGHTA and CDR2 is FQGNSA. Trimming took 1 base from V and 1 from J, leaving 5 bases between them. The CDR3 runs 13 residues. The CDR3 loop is CASSLVSSYEQYF. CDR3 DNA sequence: TGTGCCAGCAGCTTAGTATCGTCCTACGAGCAGTACTTC.

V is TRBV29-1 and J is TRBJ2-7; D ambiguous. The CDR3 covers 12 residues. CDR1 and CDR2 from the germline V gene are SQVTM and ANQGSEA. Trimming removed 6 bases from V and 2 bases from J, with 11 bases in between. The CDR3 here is CSVLDRTYEQYF. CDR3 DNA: TGCAGCGTCCTGGACCGGACCTACGAGCAGTACTTC.

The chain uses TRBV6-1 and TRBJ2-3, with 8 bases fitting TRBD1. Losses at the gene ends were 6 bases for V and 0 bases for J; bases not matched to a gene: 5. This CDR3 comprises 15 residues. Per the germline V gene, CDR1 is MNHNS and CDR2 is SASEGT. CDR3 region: CASRLRTGSTDTQYF. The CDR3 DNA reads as TGTGCCAGCAGACTTCGGACAGGGAGCACAGATACGCAGTATTTT.

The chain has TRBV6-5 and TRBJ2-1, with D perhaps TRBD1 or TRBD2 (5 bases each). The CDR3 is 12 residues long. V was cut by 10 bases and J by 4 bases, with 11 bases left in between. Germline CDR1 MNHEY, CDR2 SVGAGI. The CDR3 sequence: CATLEGYNEQFF. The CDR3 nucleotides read TGTGCCACCCTTGAGGGGTACAATGAGCAGTTCTTC.

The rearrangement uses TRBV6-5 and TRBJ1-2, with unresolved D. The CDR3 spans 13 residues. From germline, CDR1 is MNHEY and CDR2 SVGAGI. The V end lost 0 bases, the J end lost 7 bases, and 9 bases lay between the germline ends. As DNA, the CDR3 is TGTGCCAGCAGTTACTCGGGCGGATCTGGCTACACCTTC. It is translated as CASSYSGGSGYTF.

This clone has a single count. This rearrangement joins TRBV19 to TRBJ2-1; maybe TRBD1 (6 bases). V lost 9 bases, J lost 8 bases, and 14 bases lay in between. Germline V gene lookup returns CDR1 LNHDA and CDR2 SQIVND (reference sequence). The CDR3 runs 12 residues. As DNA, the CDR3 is TGTGCCAGCAGGGGTGGCTGGCATGAGCAGTTCTTC. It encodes CASRGGWHEQFF.

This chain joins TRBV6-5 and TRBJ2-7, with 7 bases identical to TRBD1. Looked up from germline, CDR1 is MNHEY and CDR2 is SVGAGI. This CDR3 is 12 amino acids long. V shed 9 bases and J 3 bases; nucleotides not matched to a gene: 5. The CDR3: CASRQGVYEQYF. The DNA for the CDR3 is TGTGCCAGTAGACAGGGAGTCTACGAGCAGTACTTC.

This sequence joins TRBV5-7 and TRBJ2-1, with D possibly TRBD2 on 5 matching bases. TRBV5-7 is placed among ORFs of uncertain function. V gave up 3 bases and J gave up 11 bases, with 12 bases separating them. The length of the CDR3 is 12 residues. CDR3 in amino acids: CASSSPGIKQFF. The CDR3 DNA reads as TGTGCCAGCAGCTCCCCCGGGATTAAGCAGTTCTTC.

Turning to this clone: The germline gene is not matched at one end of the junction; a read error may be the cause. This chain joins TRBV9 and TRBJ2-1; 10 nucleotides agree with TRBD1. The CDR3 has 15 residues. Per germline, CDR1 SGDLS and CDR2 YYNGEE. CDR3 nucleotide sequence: TGTGCCAGCAGCGGGGGTCCGGGACAGGGGACCCCTCAGGTCTTC. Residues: CASSGGPGQGTPQVF. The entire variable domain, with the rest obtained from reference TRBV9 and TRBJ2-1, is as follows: DSGVTQTPKHLITATGQRVTLRCSPRSGDLSVYWYQQSLDQGLQFLIQYYNGEERAKGNILERFSAQQFPDLHSELNLSSLELGDSALYFCASSGGPGQGTPQVFGPGTRLTVL.

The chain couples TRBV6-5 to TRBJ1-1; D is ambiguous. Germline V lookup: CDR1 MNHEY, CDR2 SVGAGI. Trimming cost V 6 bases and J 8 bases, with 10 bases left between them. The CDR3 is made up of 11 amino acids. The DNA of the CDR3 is TGTGCCAGCAGGACTCCACGGGAAGCTTTCTTT. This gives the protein CASRTPREAFF.

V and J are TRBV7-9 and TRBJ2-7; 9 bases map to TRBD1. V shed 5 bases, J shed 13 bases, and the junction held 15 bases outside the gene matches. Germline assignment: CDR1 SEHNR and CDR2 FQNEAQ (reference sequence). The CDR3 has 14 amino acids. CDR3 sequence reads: CASSLGPGQGEDYF. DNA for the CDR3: TGTGCCAGCAGCCTTGGCCCGGGACAGGGTGAAGATTACTTC.

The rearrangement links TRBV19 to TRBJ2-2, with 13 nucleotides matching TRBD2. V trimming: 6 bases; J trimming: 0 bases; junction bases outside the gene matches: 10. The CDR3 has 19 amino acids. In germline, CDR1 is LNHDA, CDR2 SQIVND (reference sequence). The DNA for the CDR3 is TGTGCCAGTAGCGCAGGACTAGCGGGGGATTTCGCGAACACCGGGGAGCTGTTTTTT. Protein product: CASSAGLAGDFANTGELFF.

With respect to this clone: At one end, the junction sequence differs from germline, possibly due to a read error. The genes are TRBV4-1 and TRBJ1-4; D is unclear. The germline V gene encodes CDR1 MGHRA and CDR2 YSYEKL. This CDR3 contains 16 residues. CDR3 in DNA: TGCGCCAGCACCCAAGAGGCGGTAGCAACTAATGAAAAACTGTTTTTT. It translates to CASTQEAVATNEKLFF.

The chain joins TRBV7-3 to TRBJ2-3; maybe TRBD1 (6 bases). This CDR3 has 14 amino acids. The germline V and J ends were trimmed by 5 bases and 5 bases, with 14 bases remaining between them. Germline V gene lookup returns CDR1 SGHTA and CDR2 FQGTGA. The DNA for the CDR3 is TGTGCCAGCAGCCCTGACAGAGGGGGAGATACGCAGTATTTT. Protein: CASSPDRGGDTQYF.